The T cell receptor (beta chain) described here comes from a study of PD-L1 blockade in urothelial cancer. Study context: Males with bladder-origin urothelial cancer made up about 85% of the 29 patients. The median T cell count in blood samples was about 140,000.

Time point described: pretreatment peripheral blood. Losses at the gene ends were 6 bases for V and 4 bases for J; bases not matched to a gene: 12. CDR3 length: 15 residues. CDR1 is MDHEN and CDR2 is SYDVKM in the germline V gene. Synthetic TCR analog templates were spiked into each PCR. Using immunoSEQ multiplex PCR, the repertoire was profiled, and TCRdb retains in-frame clones only, with some absent. This repertoire shows 30,000 to 40,000 clones, around four fifths found once; its top ten account for around 15%. The clonotype originates from an elderly man with urothelial cancer. Source: PBMCs, taken around atezolizumab (anti-PD-L1) treatment. The chain joins TRBV28 to TRBJ2-7; TRBD1 matches 7 bases. The CDR3 is CASSPGQSLRYEQYF. DNA of the CDR3: TGTGCCAGCAGCCCGGGACAGAGCTTGAGGTACGAGCAGTACTTC. The full variable domain, rest sourced from reference TRBV28 and TRBJ2-7, is DVKVTQSSRYLVKRTGEKVFLECVQDMDHENMFWYRQDPGLGLRLIYFSYDVKMKEKGDIPEGYSVSREKKERFSLILESASTNQTSMYLCASSPGQSLRYEQYFGPGTRLTVT.